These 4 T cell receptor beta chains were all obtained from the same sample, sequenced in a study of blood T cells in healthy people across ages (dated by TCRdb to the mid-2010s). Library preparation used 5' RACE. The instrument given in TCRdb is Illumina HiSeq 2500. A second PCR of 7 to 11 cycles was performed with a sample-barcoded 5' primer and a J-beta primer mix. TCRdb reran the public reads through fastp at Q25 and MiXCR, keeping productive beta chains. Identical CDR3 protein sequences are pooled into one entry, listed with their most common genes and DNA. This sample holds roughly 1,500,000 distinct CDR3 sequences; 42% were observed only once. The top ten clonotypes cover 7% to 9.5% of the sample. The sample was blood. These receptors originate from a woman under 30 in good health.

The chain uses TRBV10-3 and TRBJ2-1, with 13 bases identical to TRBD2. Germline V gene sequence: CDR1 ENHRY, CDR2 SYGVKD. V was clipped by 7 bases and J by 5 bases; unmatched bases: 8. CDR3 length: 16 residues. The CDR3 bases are TGTGCCATCACAAGTTTTGGGACTAGCGGGGACAATGAGCAGTTCTTC. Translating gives CAITSFGTSGDNEQFF.

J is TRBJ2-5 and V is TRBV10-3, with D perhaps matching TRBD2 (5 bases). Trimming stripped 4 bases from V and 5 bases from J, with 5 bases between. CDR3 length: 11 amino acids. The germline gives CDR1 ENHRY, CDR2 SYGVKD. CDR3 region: CAISGEETQYF. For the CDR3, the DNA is TGTGCCATCAGTGGGGAGGAGACCCAGTACTTC.

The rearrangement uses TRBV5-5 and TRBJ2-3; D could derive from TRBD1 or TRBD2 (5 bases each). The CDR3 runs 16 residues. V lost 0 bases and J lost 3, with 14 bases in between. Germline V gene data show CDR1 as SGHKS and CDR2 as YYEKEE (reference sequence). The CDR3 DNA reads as TGTGCCAGCAGCTTGGCCGTGGCAGGGAGAACAGATACGCAGTATTTT. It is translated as CASSLAVAGRTDTQYF.

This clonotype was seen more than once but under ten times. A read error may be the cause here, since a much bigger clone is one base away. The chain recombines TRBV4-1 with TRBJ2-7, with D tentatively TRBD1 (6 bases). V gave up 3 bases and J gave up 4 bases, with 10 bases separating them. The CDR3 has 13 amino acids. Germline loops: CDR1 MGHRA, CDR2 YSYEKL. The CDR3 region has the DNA TGCGCCAGCAGCCAGGCGGACAGATACGAGCAGTACTTC. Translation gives CASSQADRYEQYF.